This record covers a single T cell receptor beta chain. What it recognizes is unknown. This record belongs to a study of cytomegalovirus exposure and HLA in healthy donors. CDR3 size: 16 residues. V was pared by 0 bases and J by 3 bases, with 12 bases between. The germline V gene encodes CDR1 MNHNS and CDR2 SASEGT. Findings and caveats of the study: Whilst most TCR sequences proved rare, a subset of public TCRs occurred across many donors. Highest at DRB1 and lowest at HLA-C, TCR association rates differed among HLA loci in a later analysis. Some TCR beta chains (approximately 180 of them) were listed as cytomegalovirus-associated.

Use of 60 Vbeta and 13 Jbeta primers characterized the PCR. Sequencing used immunoSEQ multiplex PCR; TCRdb keeps in-frame clones, though not all of them. The sample holds some 67,000 clones; around 80% are singletons and the top ten take 2.5% to 3%. This sequence originates from a woman aged 25 to 39 in good health and CMV-seronegative. The sample comprised PBMCs. J is TRBJ2-1 and V is TRBV6-1; the D gene is possibly TRBD2 (6 bases). Here the CDR3 reads CASSEAGSGSYNEQFF. The CDR3, as DNA: TGTGCCAGCAGTGAAGCGGGTAGCGGCAGCTACAATGAGCAGTTCTTC.